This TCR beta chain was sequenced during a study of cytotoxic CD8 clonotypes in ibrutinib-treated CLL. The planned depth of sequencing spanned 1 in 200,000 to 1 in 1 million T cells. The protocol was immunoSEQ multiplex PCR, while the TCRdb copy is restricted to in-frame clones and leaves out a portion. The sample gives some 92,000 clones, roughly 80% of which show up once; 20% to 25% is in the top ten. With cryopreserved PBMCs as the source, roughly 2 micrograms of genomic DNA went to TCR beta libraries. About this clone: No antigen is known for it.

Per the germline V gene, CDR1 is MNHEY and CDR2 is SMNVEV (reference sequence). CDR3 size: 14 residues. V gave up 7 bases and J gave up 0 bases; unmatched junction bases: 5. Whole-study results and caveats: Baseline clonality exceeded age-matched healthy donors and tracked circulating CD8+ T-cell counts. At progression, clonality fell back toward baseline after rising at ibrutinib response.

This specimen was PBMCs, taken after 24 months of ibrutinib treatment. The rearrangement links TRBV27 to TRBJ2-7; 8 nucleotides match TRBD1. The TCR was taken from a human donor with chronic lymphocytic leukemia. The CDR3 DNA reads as TGTGCCAGCATCCGGGACAGGAGCTCCTACGAGCAGTACTTC. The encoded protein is CASIRDRSSYEQYF.